This TCR beta chain was documented in a study of blood T cell repertoires in COVID-19. The V gene's germline CDR1 is SGHTA and CDR2 FQGNSA. The CDR3 has 15 residues. Trimming removed 3 bases at V and 7 bases at J, with 13 bases between. Sequenced by immunoSEQ multiplex PCR; TCRdb stores in-frame clones only, minus some. The sample lists approximately 250,000 clones; 75% to 85% were seen once. Input material: peripheral blood. The J gene is TRBJ1-6, the V gene TRBV7-2; perhaps TRBD1 as D (5 bases). The sequence derives from a woman aged 45-65 years with acute or convalescent COVID-19. CDR3 protein: CASSFWGGGNSPLHF. Here the CDR3 DNA reads TGTGCCAGCAGCTTTTGGGGGGGTGGAAATTCACCCCTCCACTTT. Supplemented by reference TRBV7-2 and TRBJ1-6, the full variable domain reads GAGVSQSPSNKVTEKGKDVELRCDPISGHTALYWYRQSLGQGLEFLIYFQGNSAPDKSGLPSDRFSAERTGGSVSTLTIQRTQQEDSAVYLCASSFWGGGNSPLHFGNGTRLTVT.